This T cell receptor beta chain was profiled in a study of blood T cell repertoires in COVID-19. On the study more broadly: Samples taken during acute and convalescent COVID-19 were collected in the United States, Italy and Spain. T cells, B-cell-depleted T cells, or PBMCs provided the cDNA or gDNA that served as material.

This CDR3 contains 13 residues. With 3 bases clipped from V and 6 bases from J, the junction kept 4 bases outside the gene matches. In the authors' workflow: Reference gene primer amplification gave estimated nucleated cell counts. Assay used: immunoSEQ multiplex PCR; TCRdb lists only in-frame clones, some missing. That table gives V, J and clone size, and the DNA gave D and trimming. The sample records around 87,000 clones, approximately 77% being singletons. The chain is built from TRBV12-3 or TRBV12-4 and TRBJ1-2; 7 bases match TRBD1. The TCR was taken from an elderly woman with acute or convalescent COVID-19. Sequencing used peripheral blood. CDR3 nucleotides: TGTGCCAGCAGTTTGCCACAGGGGAATGGCTACACCTTC. It yields the protein CASSLPQGNGYTF.